This T cell receptor (beta chain) emerged from a study of T cells in Graves' hyperthyroidism and ophthalmopathy. It was RNA transcripts that yielded the amplified TCR beta CDR3 regions. The HTBI set primed first-round TCR CDR3 RT-PCR. Using its own MiXCR run on the multiplex PCR reads, TCRdb lists one record per CDR3 protein. The sample contains over 450,000 distinct CDR3 sequences, roughly an eighth of which appear only once. Trimming at V came to 5 bases and at J to 6 bases, leaving 12 bases not matched to a gene. The germline V gene has CDR1 SGHAT and CDR2 FQNNGV. The CDR3 is 16 amino acids. The sample holds many counts of this clonotype.

This TCR was recovered from a young woman with Graves' hyperthyroidism. Sequencing was carried out using blood. The gene calls are TRBV11-2 and TRBJ2-3; TRBD2 agrees at 9 bases. CDR3 loop: CASSVLAGVVVDTQYF. CDR3 DNA sequence: TGTGCCAGCAGCGTATTAGCGGGAGTTGTTGTGGATACGCAGTATTTT.